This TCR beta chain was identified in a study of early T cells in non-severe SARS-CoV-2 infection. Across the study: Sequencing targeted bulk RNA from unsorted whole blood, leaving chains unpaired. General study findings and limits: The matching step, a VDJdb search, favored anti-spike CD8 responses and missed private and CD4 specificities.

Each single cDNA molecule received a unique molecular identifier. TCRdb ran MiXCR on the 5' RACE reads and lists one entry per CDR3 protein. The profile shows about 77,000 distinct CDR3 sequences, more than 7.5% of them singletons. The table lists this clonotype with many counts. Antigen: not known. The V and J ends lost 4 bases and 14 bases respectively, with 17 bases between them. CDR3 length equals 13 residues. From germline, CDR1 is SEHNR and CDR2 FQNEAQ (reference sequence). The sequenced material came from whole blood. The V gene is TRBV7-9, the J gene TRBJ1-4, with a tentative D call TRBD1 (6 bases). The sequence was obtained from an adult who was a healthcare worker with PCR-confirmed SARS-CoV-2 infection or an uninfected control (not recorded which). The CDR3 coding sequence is TGTGCCAGCAGCTCCTACAGGGCACCAGGGCTGTTTTTT. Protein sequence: CASSSYRAPGLFF.